This T cell receptor (beta chain) was identified during a study of shared clonotypes between healthy human individuals. The study's findings and limits: Memory subsets had estimated richness that was generally smaller than that of naive subsets.

The naive CD8 subset, CD45RO-negative cells positively selected for CCR7, excluded terminally differentiated effector memory CD45RA+ cells. Turning to this clone: What it binds is not known.

Per sorted-subset replicate PCR, input was approximately 200 ng DNA, representing tens of thousands of T cell genomes. Using immunoSEQ multiplex PCR, the repertoire was profiled, and TCRdb retains in-frame clones only, with some absent. This sample yields around 700,000 clones, of which 92% are seen a single time; about 24% belongs to the top ten. The sequenced sample consisted of naive CD8+ T cells sorted from blood. This TCR was recovered from a man aged 30-40 years in good health.

Here the CDR3 reads CASSEYGQGQYF. The CDR3, as DNA: TGTGCCAGCAGTGAATACGGACAGGGACAGTACTTC. The chain couples TRBV6-1 to TRBJ2-7; 8 bases line up with TRBD1. The CDR3 loop spans 12 amino acids. Per germline, CDR1 MNHNS and CDR2 SASEGT. Trimming removed 2 bases from V and 10 bases from J; junction bases left unmatched: 4.